This is a list of T cell receptor beta chains from one sample in a study of OX40 agonist ivuxolimab in advanced cancers. The table came from immunoSEQ multiplex PCR; TCRdb's copy has only in-frame clones and leaves some out. Of 50,000 to 70,000 clones in the sample, roughly 88% were seen once. The source was CD4+ or CD8+ T cells sorted from blood, collected in a trial of the OX40 agonist ivuxolimab. The receptors derive from an adult with an advanced solid tumor such as melanoma, head and neck, liver or kidney cancer. CDR3s include the opening cysteine and the closing phenylalanine or tryptophan. D genes are given only for firm matches. Expanded clones are given a class, and other clones once, few, many or no size at all.

abundance,d_gene,j_gene,v_gene,CDR3nt,CDR3aa
.,.,TRBJ2-5,TRBV7-9,TGTGCCAGCAGCGTCTCCGGGACGGTAGAGACCCAGTACTTC,CASSVSGTVETQYF
.,.,TRBJ2-3,TRBV4-1,TGCGCCAGCAGCCAAGATACGTTAGCAGATACGCAGTATTTT,CASSQDTLADTQYF
.,.,TRBJ1-1,TRBV5-1,TGCGCCAGCAGCTTGAGGAGGGGTGGCACTGAAGCTTTCTTT,CASSLRRGGTEAFF
.,.,TRBJ2-5,TRBV2,TGTGCCAGCATCGAACGAGGGGGAGAGACCCAGTACTTC,CASIERGGETQYF
.,.,TRBJ1-2,TRBV21-1,TGTGCCAGCAGCAACGCAGGGGACTATGGCTACACCTTC,CASSNAGDYGYTF
.,.,TRBJ2-7,TRBV10-2,TGCGCCAGCAGTGTGGGCGGTTACGAGCAGTACTTC,CASSVGGYEQYF
.,.,TRBJ1-2,TRBV28,TGTGCCAGCAGTTTATTCGGGGAGGACTATGGCTACACCTTC,CASSLFGEDYGYTF
.,.,TRBJ1-2,TRBV9,TGTGCCAGCAGCGTAGGATCGGGCGGGGCAGGGGAAGGCTACACCTTC,CASSVGSGGAGEGYTF
.,TRBD1,TRBJ2-7,TRBV18,TGTGCCAGCTCACCAGGGACAGGGGGCGACGAGCAGTACTTC,CASSPGTGGDEQYF
.,TRBD1,TRBJ2-1,TRBV14,TGTGCCAGCAGCAAGGGGACAGGGCACTACAATGAGCAGTTCTTC,CASSKGTGHYNEQFF
.,TRBD2,TRBJ2-3,TRBV7-6,TGTGCCAGCAGCTTAGTCCCTAGCGGAATTATTTCTAGCACAGATACGCAGTATTTT,CASSLVPSGIISSTDTQYF
.,.,TRBJ1-1,TRBV5-1,TGCGCCAGCATTGGGGGGAACACTGAAGCTTTCTTT,CASIGGNTEAFF
.,TRBD1,TRBJ2-7,TRBV6-1,TGTGCCAGCAGCGGACAGGGAAGCTCCTACGAGCAGTACTTC,CASSGQGSSYEQYF
.,TRBD2,TRBJ2-5,TRBV18,TGTGCCAGCTCACCACGGGCTAGCGGGAGTAGGGAGACCCAGTACTTC,CASSPRASGSRETQYF
.,.,TRBJ2-1,TRBV11-1,TGTGCCAGCAACAATAAAACAGGGTTGGGTGAGCAGTTCTTC,CASNNKTGLGEQFF
once,.,TRBJ2-7,TRBV6-5,TGTGCCAGCAGACGTAGTCCGGAGTCCTACGAGCAGTACTTC,CASRRSPESYEQYF
.,TRBD2,TRBJ2-3,TRBV5-8,TGTGCCAGGACGGGACTAGCGCGTCCCCAGAGCACAGATACGCAGTATTTT,CARTGLARPQSTDTQYF
.,.,TRBJ1-3,TRBV13,TGTGCCAGCAGCTTAACGTTCGGGGGTTACACCGGAAACACCATATATTTT,CASSLTFGGYTGNTIYF
.,TRBD1,TRBJ2-7,TRBV10-3,TGTGCCATCAGGGGGGACAGGGGTCCCGAGCAGTACTTC,CAIRGDRGPEQYF
.,.,TRBJ1-1,TRBV5-4,TGTGCCAGCAGCTTTGACGGAAACACTGAAGCTTTCTTT,CASSFDGNTEAFF
once,.,TRBJ2-1,TRBV7-6,TGTGCCAGCAGCTCCCCAGCTGGAGGGACCTACAATGAGCAGTTCTTC,CASSSPAGGTYNEQFF
.,TRBD1,TRBJ1-6,TRBV6-5,TGTGCCAGCAGTTACTCAGGGGGACAGAATAATTCACCCCTCCACTTT,CASSYSGGQNNSPLHF
.,.,TRBJ1-3,TRBV28,TGTGCCAGCAGCCCAGAGGGCAGCTCTGGAAACACCATATATTTT,CASSPEGSSGNTIYF
.,TRBD2,TRBJ2-7,TRBV5-1,TGCGCCAGCAGCATCCTAGCGGGCAACTCCTACGAGCAGTACTTC,CASSILAGNSYEQYF
.,TRBD1,TRBJ1-1,TRBV7-9,TGTGCCAGCAGCTTAGGCGAATACGGGACAGGGATTGAAGCTTTCTTT,CASSLGEYGTGIEAFF
few,TRBD2,TRBJ2-7,TRBV5-1,TGCGCCAGCAGCGAGGGACTAGCGGGTCTGGACGAGCAGTACTTC,CASSEGLAGLDEQYF
.,.,TRBJ1-1,TRBV10-3,TGTGCCATCAGTGACCCAGGGAGGGGAGCTTTCTTT,CAISDPGRGAFF
once,TRBD2,TRBJ2-3,TRBV18,TGTGCCAGCTCACCACGACTAGCGGGAGGGATCACAGATACGCAGTATTTT,CASSPRLAGGITDTQYF
.,.,TRBJ1-5,TRBV18,TGTGCCAGCTCACCTGAAGAAGGGCAGCCCCAGCATTTT,CASSPEEGQPQHF
.,TRBD1,TRBJ2-5,TRBV11-2,TGTGCCAGCAGCAGCGACAGGGGATTTTTAGAGACCCAGTACTTC,CASSSDRGFLETQYF
.,.,TRBJ2-4,TRBV20-1,TGCAGTGCTAGATCACAAAACATTCAGTACTTC,CSARSQNIQYF
.,TRBD1,TRBJ1-1,TRBV28,TGTGCCAGCATAACCCGACAGGGGTGGACTGAAGCTTTCTTT,CASITRQGWTEAFF
.,.,TRBJ2-1,TRBV7-6,TGTGCCAGCAGCTTGGCGCTGGGTCGTGAGCAGTTCTTC,CASSLALGREQFF
.,TRBD1,TRBJ2-7,TRBV25-1,TGTGCCAGCAGTACCTCCCAGGGGGCAAGAATCTACGAGCAGTACTTC,CASSTSQGARIYEQYF
.,.,TRBJ1-2,TRBV27,TGTGCCAGCAGTCCCTCCGGGGGCGAGGATGGCTACACCTTC,CASSPSGGEDGYTF
.,.,TRBJ2-1,TRBV10-3,TGTGCCATCCTTGTTAGCTCCTACAATGAGCAGTTCTTC,CAILVSSYNEQFF
.,TRBD1,TRBJ2-7,TRBV6-6,TGTGCCAGCAGTTACCAGGGGGCCTACGAGCAGTACTTC,CASSYQGAYEQYF
.,.,TRBJ1-4,TRBV2,TGTGCCAGCAGTGATGGGGGCTCGGGAAAACTGTTTTTT,CASSDGGSGKLFF
.,TRBD2,TRBJ2-7,TRBV6-6,TGTGCCAGCAGCCCCAGCGGGAGTAACGAGCAGTACTTC,CASSPSGSNEQYF
.,.,TRBJ1-2,TRBV6-1,TGTGCCAGCAGTTATAGGAGCAGCTACACCTTC,CASSYRSSYTF
.,TRBD1,TRBJ2-7,TRBV5-1,TGCGCCAGCTTTCAACCGGGACAGGGATCCTACGAGCAGTACTTC,CASFQPGQGSYEQYF
.,TRBD2,TRBJ2-2,TRBV10-3,TGTGCCGTCAGTGCCCGGACTAGCGGTAACACCGGGGAGCTGTTTTTT,CAVSARTSGNTGELFF
once,.,TRBJ2-4,TRBV30,TGTGCCTGGAGCCTGACAGCCAACATTCAGTACTTC,CAWSLTANIQYF
.,.,TRBJ1-2,TRBV11-2,TGTGCCAGCAGCTTAGGTCATACTAACTATGGCTACACCTTC,CASSLGHTNYGYTF
.,TRBD1,TRBJ1-1,TRBV16,TGTGCCAGCAGCACAGGGGCTCTCACTGAAGCTTTCTTT,CASSTGALTEAFF
.,TRBD2,TRBJ2-7,TRBV5-8,TGTGCCAGCAGCCTAACTGATAGCGGGGGCTACGAGCAGTACTTC,CASSLTDSGGYEQYF
few,.,TRBJ1-4,TRBV7-9,TGTGCCAGCAGCGCCACAGGGCGGGCTAATGAAAAACTGTTTTTT,CASSATGRANEKLFF
once,.,TRBJ2-6,TRBV2,TGTGCCAGCACGAAAAGGGGGGTTAGTGGGGCCAACGTCCTGACTTTC,CASTKRGVSGANVLTF
.,.,TRBJ2-1,TRBV4-1,TGCGCCAGCAGCCAAGGCCGGACAGAATACAATGAGCAGTTCTTC,CASSQGRTEYNEQFF
.,.,TRBJ1-2,TRBV7-9,TGTGCCAGCAGCCCTGGCCGCCAGGATGCGTATGGCTACACCTTC,CASSPGRQDAYGYTF
.,.,TRBJ2-1,TRBV7-3,TGTGCCAGCAGCAGACTTGGGAATGAGCAGTTCTTC,CASSRLGNEQFF
.,TRBD1,TRBJ2-5,TRBV2,TGTGCCAGCGCCGACAGGGTCAAAGAGACCCAGTACTTC,CASADRVKETQYF
.,.,TRBJ1-5,TRBV10-3,TGTGCCATCAGTGAACGAGACAATCAGCCCCAGCATTTT,CAISERDNQPQHF
.,.,TRBJ2-7,TRBV27,TGTGCCAGCAGCCAGAAAATACAGAACGAGCAGTACTTC,CASSQKIQNEQYF